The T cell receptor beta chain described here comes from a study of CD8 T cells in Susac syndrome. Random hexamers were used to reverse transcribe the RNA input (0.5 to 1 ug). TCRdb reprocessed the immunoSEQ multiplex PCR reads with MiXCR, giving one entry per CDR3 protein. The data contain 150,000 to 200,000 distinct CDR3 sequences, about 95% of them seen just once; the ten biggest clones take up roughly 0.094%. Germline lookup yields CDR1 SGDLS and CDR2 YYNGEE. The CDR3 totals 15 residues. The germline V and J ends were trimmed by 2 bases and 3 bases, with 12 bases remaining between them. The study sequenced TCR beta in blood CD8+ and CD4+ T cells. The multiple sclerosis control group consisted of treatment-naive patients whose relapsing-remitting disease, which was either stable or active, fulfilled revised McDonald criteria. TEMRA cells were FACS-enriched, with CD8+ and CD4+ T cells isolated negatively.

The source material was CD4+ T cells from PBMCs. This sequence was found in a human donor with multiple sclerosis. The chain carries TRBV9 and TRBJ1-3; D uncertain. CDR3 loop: CASSVSSALGNTIYF. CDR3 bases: TGTGCCAGCAGCGTCAGTAGCGCGCTTGGAAACACCATATATTTT.